Listed here are 23 T cell receptor beta chains from one sample, sequenced in a study of Graves' ophthalmopathy and Graves' hyperthyroidism. Amplification targeted the TCR beta CDR3 regions, with RNA transcripts as the source material. In the first round, RT-PCR was carried out with HTBI primers, and a multiplex PCR formed the second round. TCRdb itself ran the multiplex PCR reads through MiXCR, one entry per CDR3 protein. The data contain approximately 1.2 million distinct CDR3 sequences, around a third of them seen just once; the ten biggest clones take up around 10%. The specimen was peripheral blood or thyroid tissue (not recorded which). The receptors were sampled from an adult man with Graves' hyperthyroidism.

The chain carries TRBV2 and TRBJ1-5, with unresolved D. The V gene lost 4 bases and the J gene lost 0 bases, with 13 bases spanning the gap. This CDR3 is built from 16 residues. Germline V gives CDR1 SNHLY, CDR2 FYNNEI. The CDR3 spells CASSAAPGYSNQPQHF. In DNA form, the CDR3 reads TGTGCCAGCAGTGCGGCGCCAGGCTATAGCAATCAGCCCCAGCATTTT.

There are a few counts of this clonotype. The chain uses TRBV19 and TRBJ1-4, with a tentative D call TRBD1 (5 bases). Per the germline V gene, CDR1 is LNHDA and CDR2 is SQIVND (reference sequence). This CDR3 is built from 15 residues. Trimming shortened V by 2 bases and J by 3 bases, and 10 bases separated the two germline ends. CDR3: CASSIQGAANEKLFF. CDR3 coding DNA: TGTGCCAGTAGTATACAGGGAGCCGCTAATGAAAAACTGTTTTTT. The full variable domain, its missing parts supplied by reference TRBV19 and TRBJ1-4, is DGGITQSPKYLFRKEGQNVTLSCEQNLNHDAMYWYRQDPGQGLRLIYYSQIVNDFQKGDIAEGYSVSREKKESFPLTVTSAQKNPTAFYLCASSIQGAANEKLFFGSGTQLSVL.

The chain has TRBV5-1 and TRBJ2-5; D not certain. Germline CDR1 SGHRS, CDR2 YFSETQ. V was trimmed by 2 bases and J by 3 bases, leaving 14 bases between them. The CDR3 sequence is 15 residues long. CDR3 residues: CASSLRPVPKETQYF. Written as DNA, the CDR3 is TGCGCCAGCAGCTTACGGCCTGTACCTAAAGAGACCCAGTACTTC.

The sample holds one count of this clonotype. The chain couples TRBV15 to TRBJ2-2; 7 bases map to TRBD1. CDR3 size: 15 residues. Germline values: CDR1 LNHNV, CDR2 YYDKDF (reference sequence). The V and J ends lost 3 bases and 1 base, in that order; junction bases with no gene match: 2. The DNA for the CDR3 is TGTGCCACCAGCAGGACAGGGTTGAACACCGGGGAGCTGTTTTTT. Its translation is CATSRTGLNTGELFF. The full variable domain, rest sourced from reference TRBV15 and TRBJ2-2, is DAMVIQNPRYQVTQFGKPVTLSCSQTLNHNVMYWYQQKSSQAPKLLFHYYDKDFNNEADTPDNFQSRRPNTSFCFLDIRSPGLGDTAMYLCATSRTGLNTGELFFGEGSRLTVL.

The chain combines TRBV15 with TRBJ2-2; D uncertain. In germline, CDR1 is LNHNV, CDR2 YYDKDF (reference sequence). Trimming shortened V by 8 bases and J by 0 bases, and 10 bases separated the two germline ends. There are 14 residues in the CDR3. The CDR3 nucleotides read TGTGCCACCGCCCCTGTTTCGAACACCGGGGAGCTGTTTTTT. This gives the protein CATAPVSNTGELFF.

This clonotype was observed a handful of times. This rearrangement joins TRBV6-6 to TRBJ1-1; D perhaps matches TRBD1 (5 bases). CDR3 length: 14 amino acids. V was cut by 2 bases and J by 6 bases, with 13 bases left in between. CDR1 and CDR2 (germline): MNHNY, SVGAGI (reference sequence). CDR3 in amino acids: CASSYGAGHAEAFF. For the CDR3, the DNA is TGTGCCAGCAGTTACGGGGCAGGCCATGCTGAAGCTTTCTTT.

This chain connects TRBV25-1 to TRBJ2-7, with 9 positions matching TRBD2. This CDR3 comprises 15 residues. In germline, CDR1 is MGHDK, CDR2 SYGVNS. V was clipped by 2 bases and J by 6 bases; unmatched bases: 8. CDR3 loop: CASSEIGGRAAEQYF. The CDR3 DNA reads TGTGCCAGCAGTGAAATTGGCGGGAGGGCCGCCGAGCAGTACTTC.

V usage is TRBV29-1 and J usage is TRBJ2-5, with TRBD1 identical over 7 bases. CDR1 and CDR2 from the germline V gene are SQVTM and ANQGSEA. This CDR3 has 13 residues. J was trimmed by 2 bases and V by 7 bases; bases with no gene match: 7. The CDR3 sequence: CSGGQLLQETQYF. In DNA, the CDR3 is TGCAGCGGGGGACAGCTTCTACAAGAGACCCAGTACTTC.

The DNA for the CDR3 is TGTGCCAGCAGGGGCCCGGGACTCGACCTCCACTTT. This sequence encodes CASRGPGLDLHF. V is TRBV2 and J is TRBJ1-6; D possibly corresponds to TRBD1 (5 bases). V was clipped by 6 bases and J by 15 bases, with 15 bases between them. The CDR3 is 12 amino acids. Per the germline V gene, CDR1 is SNHLY and CDR2 is FYNNEI.

To note about this clonotype: One end of the junction is discordant with germline, which a read error may explain. The chain employs TRBV7-8 and TRBJ2-5, with TRBD1 matching over 7 bases. Germline loops: CDR1 SGHVS, CDR2 FQNEAQ. The CDR3 runs 17 residues. CDR3 sequence reads: CARRQGGAAGFLETQNF. The CDR3 bases are TGTGCCAGACGACAAGGGGGCGCGGCTGGATTTTTAGAGACCCAGAACTTC.

This clonotype appeared a few times. The V call is TRBV3-1, the J call TRBJ2-5, with 11 bases fitting TRBD2. The germline V gene encodes CDR1 LGHDT and CDR2 YNNKEL (reference sequence). V was pared by 6 bases and J by 5 bases, with 11 bases of the junction left unmatched. The CDR3 sequence is 16 residues long. CDR3 sequence: CASRPLAGGNRETQYF. In nucleotides, the CDR3 is TGTGCCAGCAGGCCCTTAGCGGGAGGGAACCGGGAGACCCAGTACTTC.

Details on this clonotype: A much larger clone differs from this one at a single base, so this may be a read error. The J gene is TRBJ2-5, the V gene TRBV9; D is undetermined. This CDR3 comprises 14 residues. Germline V CDR1 and CDR2: SGDLS, YYNGEE. V was pared by 0 bases and J by 1 base, with 7 bases between. CDR3 sequence reads: CASSVESFQETQYF. For the CDR3, the DNA is TGTGCCAGCAGCGTAGAGTCGTTCCAAGAGACCCAGTACTTC.

Worth noting for this clonotype: This may be a read error, as it is one base from a much larger clone. V and J are TRBV2 and TRBJ2-7; a weak D match, TRBD2 (5 bases). V was cut by 0 bases and J by 3 bases, with 12 bases left in between. This CDR3 is 15 amino acids long. Germline lookup yields CDR1 SNHLY and CDR2 FYNNEI. This CDR3 reads CASSEAAGTLYEQYF. The CDR3 DNA is TGTGCCAGCAGTGAAGCGGCGGGTACCCTCTACGAGCAGTACTTC.

The CDR3 here is CSVAWGPNTEAFF. In DNA, the CDR3 is TGCAGCGTTGCCTGGGGACCGAACACTGAAGCTTTCTTT. This chain uses TRBV29-1 with TRBJ1-1, with a possible D match to TRBD1 (5 bases). CDR3 length equals 13 residues. CDR1 and CDR2 (germline): SQVTM, ANQGSEA. The V end lost 4 bases, the J end lost 1 base, and 10 bases lay between the germline ends.

This clonotype occurred many times. The CDR3 sequence is CASSPSRTSGGYEQYF. Here the CDR3 DNA reads TGCGCCAGCAGCCCCTCCCGGACTAGCGGGGGTTACGAGCAGTACTTC. The chain combines TRBV10-1 with TRBJ2-7, with TRBD2 identical over 13 bases. This CDR3 spans 16 amino acids. J lost 4 bases, V lost 6 bases, and 9 bases had no gene match. Per germline, CDR1 WNHNN and CDR2 SYGVQD (reference sequence).

This clonotype was seen more than once but under ten times. This chain links TRBV6-6 with TRBJ1-2, with a possible D match to TRBD1 (6 bases). Trimming removed 5 bases at V and 4 bases at J, with 17 bases between. CDR1 is MNHNY and CDR2 is SVGAGI in the germline V gene (reference sequence). CDR3 length: 15 residues. The DNA of the CDR3 is TGTGCCAGCAGTCAACCCCGGACAGCCGGCTATGGCTACACCTTC. Its protein product is CASSQPRTAGYGYTF.

This clonotype occurred many times. The rearrangement joins TRBV9 to TRBJ2-5; 10 nucleotides match TRBD2. V was pared by 6 bases and J by 1 base, with 3 bases of the junction left unmatched. The CDR3 runs 14 residues. The germline V gene has CDR1 SGDLS and CDR2 YYNGEE. The CDR3 is CASTRTSGQETQYF. DNA of the CDR3: TGTGCCAGCACTAGGACTAGCGGCCAAGAGACCCAGTACTTC.

This chain links TRBV4-1 with TRBJ1-2; D is unresolved. CDR1 is MGHRA, CDR2 YSYEKL, per germline. The CDR3 is 15 amino acids. V was clipped by 0 bases and J by 5 bases, with 13 bases between them. The DNA of the CDR3 is TGCGCCAGCAGCCAAGATCGGGAACAGTCGTATGGCTACACCTTC. Protein sequence: CASSQDREQSYGYTF.

The V gene is TRBV5-6, the J gene TRBJ1-2; D is perhaps TRBD1 (6 bases). V was trimmed by 0 bases and J by 0 bases, leaving 9 bases between them. This CDR3 is built from 15 residues. From germline, CDR1 is SGHDT and CDR2 YYEEEE. The CDR3 is CASSLAGTPNYGYTF. CDR3 nucleotide sequence: TGTGCCAGCAGCTTGGCCGGGACACCTAACTATGGCTACACCTTC. Looking up the rest from reference TRBV5-6 and TRBJ1-2 gives the full variable domain: DAGVTQSPTHLIKTRGQQVTLRCSPKSGHDTVSWYQQALGQGPQFIFQYYEEEERQRGNFPDRFSGHQFPNYSSELNVNALLLGDSALYLCASSLAGTPNYGYTFGSGTRLTVV.

The chain has TRBV4-3 and TRBJ2-5; D remains unclear. The V end lost 1 base, the J end lost 2 bases, and 11 bases lay between the germline ends. Germline V gene lookup returns CDR1 LGHNA and CDR2 YSLEER. The CDR3 runs to 15 residues. CDR3 protein: CASSQVQSLQETQYF. The CDR3 DNA reads TGCGCCAGCAGCCAAGTACAGAGCCTACAAGAGACCCAGTACTTC.

The chain uses TRBV3-1 and TRBJ2-6, with TRBD1 matching over 7 bases. Germline trimming cut 5 bases from V and 2 bases from J; bases unmatched to any gene: 6. The CDR3 covers 16 residues. Germline values: CDR1 LGHDT, CDR2 YNNKEL (reference sequence). The CDR3 protein is CASSARQGAGANVLTF. The CDR3 bases are TGTGCCAGCAGCGCCCGACAGGGAGCTGGGGCCAACGTCCTGACTTTC.

This chain uses TRBV10-3 with TRBJ2-3, with 9 nucleotides matching TRBD2. Germline trimming cut 5 bases from V and 2 bases from J; bases unmatched to any gene: 5. The CDR3 covers 15 residues. CDR1 ENHRY and CDR2 SYGVKD come from the germline V gene. This CDR3 reads CAISSASGDTDTQYF. The CDR3 region has the DNA TGTGCCATCAGTTCGGCTAGCGGGGACACAGATACGCAGTATTTT.

This chain connects TRBV7-9 to TRBJ1-5; a possible D gene is TRBD1 (5 bases). The germline V gene has CDR1 SEHNR and CDR2 FQNEAQ (reference sequence). This CDR3 has 15 amino acids. V gave up 3 bases and J gave up 7 bases, with 16 bases separating them. Here the CDR3 reads CASSLWPDRDQPQHF. Here the CDR3 DNA reads TGTGCCAGCAGCTTGTGGCCAGATAGGGACCAGCCCCAGCATTTT.